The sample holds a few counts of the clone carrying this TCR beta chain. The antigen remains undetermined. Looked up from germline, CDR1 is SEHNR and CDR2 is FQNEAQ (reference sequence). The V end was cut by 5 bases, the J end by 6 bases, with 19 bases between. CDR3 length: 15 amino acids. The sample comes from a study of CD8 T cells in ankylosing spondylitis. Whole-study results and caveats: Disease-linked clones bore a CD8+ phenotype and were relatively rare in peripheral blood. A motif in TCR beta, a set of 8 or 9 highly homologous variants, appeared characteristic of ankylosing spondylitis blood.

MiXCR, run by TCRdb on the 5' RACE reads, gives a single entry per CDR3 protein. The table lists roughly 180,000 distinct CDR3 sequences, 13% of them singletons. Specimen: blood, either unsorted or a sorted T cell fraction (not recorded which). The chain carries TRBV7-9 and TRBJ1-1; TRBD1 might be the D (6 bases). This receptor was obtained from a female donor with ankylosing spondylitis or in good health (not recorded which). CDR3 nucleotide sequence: TGTGCCAGCAGCCTCTTACAGGGCACCGGGGCTGAAGCTTTCTTT. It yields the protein CASSLLQGTGAEAFF.